Below are 31 T cell receptor beta chains sequenced from a single sample in a study of chemoradiotherapy in HPV16-positive cancers. TCRdb's copy holds only in-frame clones and misses some; the assay was immunoSEQ multiplex PCR. The data show tens of thousands of clones, more than 70% seen once. The sequences come from blood, collected from a patient who underwent chemoradiotherapy. The receptors were gathered from a human donor with HPV-associated anogenital cancer.

The chain uses TRBV19 and TRBJ1-2; 7 nucleotides align to TRBD1. The germline V gene has CDR1 LNHDA and CDR2 SQIVND (reference sequence). V gave up 5 bases and J gave up 4 bases; unmatched junction bases: 10. This CDR3 has 15 amino acids. The CDR3 sequence: CASSSRDSITYGYTF. The CDR3 DNA is TGTGCCAGTAGTTCTCGGGACAGTATCACCTATGGCTACACCTTC.

The chain recombines TRBV5-4 with TRBJ2-7, with 7 bases aligning to TRBD1. The CDR3 sequence is 15 residues long. Germline V gene lookup returns CDR1 SGHNT and CDR2 YYREEE (reference sequence). With V trimmed by 4 bases and J by 3 bases, 10 bases remained unmatched. CDR3 residues: CASSPRGQEYYEQYF. CDR3 bases: TGTGCCAGCAGCCCAAGAGGACAGGAGTACTACGAGCAGTACTTC.

The chain combines TRBV7-9 with TRBJ2-3, with TRBD2 matching over 8 bases. The CDR3 contains 16 residues. V dropped 5 bases and J dropped 2; count of bases not matched to a gene: 9. The germline V gene encodes CDR1 SEHNR and CDR2 FQNEAQ (reference sequence). The CDR3 here is CASSRTAGGLTDTQYF. The CDR3 nucleotides are TGTGCCAGCAGCCGGACGGCGGGGGGCCTCACAGATACGCAGTATTTT.

The count of this clone is one. The chain links TRBV4-1 to TRBJ1-3; TRBD1 agrees at 10 bases. With V trimmed by 1 base and J by 2 bases, 2 bases remained unmatched. The V gene's germline CDR1 is MGHRA and CDR2 YSYEKL. This CDR3 comprises 16 residues. CDR3 DNA sequence: TGCGCCAGCAGCCAAGGGGGACAGGGGACTGGAAACACCATATATTTT. Protein sequence: CASSQGGQGTGNTIYF.

In this sample, this clone turned up a few times. The gene calls are TRBV20-1 and TRBJ2-1, with unresolved D. The V gene's germline CDR1 is DFQATT and CDR2 SNEGSKA (reference sequence). Trimming removed 1 base at V and 8 bases at J, with 6 bases between. The length of the CDR3 is 11 residues. The CDR3 here is CSARVGYEQFF. DNA of the CDR3: TGCAGTGCTAGAGTCGGATATGAGCAGTTCTTC.

The chain links TRBV9 to TRBJ2-2; 8 bases are a match to TRBD1. CDR1 is SGDLS and CDR2 is YYNGEE in the germline V gene. The CDR3 totals 14 residues. V lost 3 bases and J lost 4; bases outside the gene matches: 2. CDR3 sequence (DNA): TGTGCCAGCAGCGGAGACAGGGGCACCGGGGAGCTGTTTTTT. As protein: CASSGDRGTGELFF.

The V gene is TRBV7-9, the J gene TRBJ1-1, with D possibly matching TRBD1 (5 bases). CDR3 length equals 19 residues. V was shortened by 7 bases and J by 0 bases, with 27 bases between the two germline ends. CDR1 and CDR2 from the germline V gene are SEHNR and FQNEAQ (reference sequence). The CDR3 region has the DNA TGTGCCAGCAACCCCGGCCGGGACGGCGCGGGATACATGAACACTGAAGCTTTCTTT. Its protein product is CASNPGRDGAGYMNTEAFF.

The chain combines TRBV5-1 with TRBJ2-7; TRBD1 aligns across 7 bases. CDR1 SGHRS and CDR2 YFSETQ come from the germline V gene. The V segment lost 1 base and the J segment 2 bases; nucleotides outside the gene matches: 6. The CDR3 extends over 15 amino acids. In DNA, the CDR3 is TGCGCCAGCAGCTTGATCCCGGGACAGACCTACGAGCAGTACTTC. Its protein product is CASSLIPGQTYEQYF.

J is TRBJ1-5 and V is TRBV27; D might be TRBD1 (6 bases). CDR3 size: 14 residues. The V and J ends lost 5 bases and 3 bases respectively, with 11 bases between them. CDR1 is MNHEY and CDR2 is SMNVEV in the germline V gene (reference sequence). The CDR3 loop is CASSVGADNQPQHF. The CDR3 coding sequence is TGTGCCAGCAGTGTGGGGGCTGACAATCAGCCCCAGCATTTT.

CDR3 in DNA: TGTGCCAGCAGCCCCGGGGGATACAGTACCTACGAGCAGTACTTC. Its translation: CASSPGGYSTYEQYF. This chain links TRBV11-1 with TRBJ2-7, with D possibly matching TRBD2 (6 bases). Germline CDR1 and CDR2: SGHAT and FQDESV (reference sequence). CDR3 size: 15 residues. V lost 5 bases and J lost 2, with 16 bases in between.

The chain joins TRBV18 to TRBJ2-7, with 8 bases matching TRBD1. Germline V gives CDR1 KGHSH, CDR2 LQKENI. The CDR3 loop spans 15 amino acids. Trimming at V came to 3 bases and at J to 2 bases, leaving 6 bases not matched to a gene. CDR3 in DNA: TGTGCCAGCTCACCCGGACAGGGAGGCACCTACGAGCAGTACTTC. It yields the protein CASSPGQGGTYEQYF. Full variable domain (missing parts from reference TRBV18 and TRBJ2-7): NAGVMQNPRHLVRRRGQEARLRCSPMKGHSHVYWYRQLPEEGLKFMVYLQKENIIDESGMPKERFSAEFPKEGPSILRIQQVVRGDSAAYFCASSPGQGGTYEQYFGPGTRLTVT.

The chain recombines TRBV2 with TRBJ2-4; D uncertain. This CDR3 is 12 amino acids long. CDR1 SNHLY and CDR2 FYNNEI come from the germline V gene. V dropped 9 bases and J dropped 6 bases, with 12 bases sitting between them. CDR3 region: CASSRPRNIQYF. The CDR3 bases are TGTGCCAGTTCTCGGCCCCGAAACATTCAGTACTTC.

V and J are TRBV2 and TRBJ2-5, with TRBD2 matching 14 bases. CDR3 size: 15 residues. J gave up 5 bases and V 3 bases, and 2 bases lay outside the gene matches. Germline CDR1 is SNHLY and CDR2 is FYNNEI. Here the CDR3 reads CASSETSGGVETQYF. In nucleotides, the CDR3 is TGTGCCAGCAGTGAGACTAGCGGGGGGGTGGAGACCCAGTACTTC.

The V gene is TRBV13, the J gene TRBJ2-1, with D perhaps given as TRBD1 or TRBD2 (6 bases each). V shed 3 bases and J shed 6 bases, with 15 bases lying between them. Germline V CDR1 and CDR2: PRHDT, FYEKMQ (reference sequence). This CDR3 region has 15 residues. The CDR3 DNA is TGTGCCAGCAGCTTTAGAGGGGGGATATCCAATGAGCAGTTCTTC. Translation: CASSFRGGISNEQFF.

The chain carries TRBV6-5 and TRBJ2-7; D gene uncertain. Per germline, CDR1 MNHEY and CDR2 SVGAGI. This CDR3 is built from 14 residues. V was shortened by 2 bases and J by 0 bases, with 8 bases between the two germline ends. As DNA, the CDR3 is TGTGCCAGCAGTTACACTCCGGGCTCCTACGAGCAGTACTTC. This sequence encodes CASSYTPGSYEQYF.

This clone was seen a single time. The chain recombines TRBV5-4 with TRBJ1-4, with a tentative D call TRBD1 (6 bases). The CDR3 totals 17 residues. The V gene lost 1 base and the J gene lost 4 bases, with 17 bases spanning the gap. CDR1 is SGHNT, CDR2 YYREEE, per germline (reference sequence). In DNA, the CDR3 is TGTGCCAGCAGCTTGTTTCAGGGGATGAGAAATAATGAAAAACTGTTTTTT. Translation: CASSLFQGMRNNEKLFF.

The chain uses TRBV7-2 and TRBJ1-2; D is unclear. V dropped 3 bases and J dropped 4 bases, with 9 bases sitting between them. The CDR3 sequence is 13 residues long. Germline V gene lookup returns CDR1 SGHTA and CDR2 FQGNSA. The DNA of the CDR3 is TGTGCCAGCAGCTTTGAGGCGGGCTATGGCTACACCTTC. Translated: CASSFEAGYGYTF. Using reference TRBV7-2 and TRBJ1-2 for the parts outside the CDR3, the full variable domain is GAGVSQSPSNKVTEKGKDVELRCDPISGHTALYWYRQSLGQGLEFLIYFQGNSAPDKSGLPSDRFSAERTGGSVSTLTIQRTQQEDSAVYLCASSFEAGYGYTFGSGTRLTVV.

V gene TRBV7-9 combines with J gene TRBJ2-3; D is tentatively TRBD1 or TRBD2 (5 bases each). Per germline, CDR1 SEHNR and CDR2 FQNEAQ (reference sequence). V lost 5 bases, J lost 6 bases, and 24 bases lay in between. The CDR3 covers 17 residues. The CDR3: CASSTRAGTEMSDTQYF. CDR3 nucleotides: TGTGCCAGCAGCACTAGAGCCGGGACGGAGATGTCGGATACGCAGTATTTT.

The chain combines TRBV30 with TRBJ2-5; no clear D gene. V was trimmed by 0 bases and J by 6 bases, leaving 8 bases between them. CDR1 GTSNPN and CDR2 SVGIG come from the germline V gene (reference sequence). This CDR3 is built from 12 residues. Here the CDR3 reads CAWSVTFQTQYF. Here the CDR3 DNA reads TGTGCCTGGAGTGTAACCTTCCAGACCCAGTACTTC.

The chain joins TRBV6-4 to TRBJ2-2, with D perhaps being TRBD1 or TRBD2 (6 bases each). The CDR3 totals 16 residues. The germline gives CDR1 MRHNA, CDR2 SNTAGT. V was trimmed by 3 bases and J by 2 bases, leaving 13 bases between them. CDR3 DNA sequence: TGTGCCAGCAGTGAATGGGGGGCGCGCAACACCGGGGAGCTGTTTTTT. Its translation: CASSEWGARNTGELFF.

This chain joins TRBV19 and TRBJ2-1; D unresolved. CDR1 LNHDA and CDR2 SQIVND come from the germline V gene (reference sequence). The CDR3 sequence is 13 residues long. V gave up 7 bases and J gave up 6 bases, with 13 bases separating them. This CDR3 is CASNQDPFNEQFF. The DNA for the CDR3 is TGTGCCAGTAACCAAGACCCGTTCAATGAGCAGTTCTTC.

This clone has only a few counts. The chain employs TRBV11-3 and TRBJ2-1; 11 nucleotides line up with TRBD1. Trimming at V came to 4 bases and at J to 5 bases, leaving 4 bases not matched to a gene. The CDR3 loop spans 15 amino acids. CDR1 and CDR2 from the germline V gene are SGHNT and YENEEA. CDR3 DNA sequence: TGTGCCAGCAGCTACGGGACAGGGGGGGACAATGAGCAGTTCTTC. It codes for CASSYGTGGDNEQFF.

This clone was detected only a few times. The chain uses TRBV10-3 and TRBJ1-5; possibly TRBD1 for D (6 bases). This CDR3 comprises 14 residues. V lost 6 bases, J lost 6 bases, and 15 bases lay in between. Germline loops: CDR1 ENHRY, CDR2 SYGVKD. This CDR3 reads CAIRETGSSQPQHF. In DNA form, the CDR3 reads TGTGCCATCAGGGAAACAGGGTCCAGTCAGCCCCAGCATTTT.

V and J are TRBV11-2 and TRBJ2-7, with 8 nucleotides matching TRBD1. Germline CDR1 is SGHAT and CDR2 is FQNNGV. There are 15 residues in the CDR3. The ends lost 0 bases at V and 3 bases at J; junction bases unmatched: 4. DNA of the CDR3: TGTGCCAGCAGCTTAGACAGGGGGCCCCTCTACGAGCAGTACTTC. As protein: CASSLDRGPLYEQYF.

V is TRBV23-1 and J is TRBJ2-7; TRBD1 might be the D (5 bases). TRBV23-1 is treated as an ORF (open reading frame) with a function not yet certain. V was pared by 2 bases and J by 3 bases, with 29 bases between. This CDR3 has 20 residues. The DNA of the CDR3 is TGCGCCAGCAGTCAAAAGGCGGAAGTAGGCCAGGGCGAGGTTCACTACGAGCAGTACTTC. Protein product: CASSQKAEVGQGEVHYEQYF.

J is TRBJ2-3 and V is TRBV6-1; D is ambiguous. The CDR3 extends over 14 amino acids. V shed 10 bases and J shed 2 bases, with 16 bases lying between them. Looked up from germline, CDR1 is MNHNS and CDR2 is SASEGT. CDR3 DNA: TGTGCCATAAAGTTATCGACATCCACAGATACGCAGTATTTT. Its protein is CAIKLSTSTDTQYF.

V is TRBV2 and J is TRBJ1-5, with 9 bases that match TRBD1. There are 13 residues in the CDR3. Germline lookup yields CDR1 SNHLY and CDR2 FYNNEI. V lost 4 bases, J lost 6 bases, and 1 base stayed unmatched. CDR3 protein: CASSGTGVQPQHF. DNA of the CDR3: TGTGCCAGCAGTGGGACAGGGGTTCAGCCCCAGCATTTT.

The chain is built from TRBV27 and TRBJ2-3; D tentatively reads TRBD1 or TRBD2 (6 bases each). This CDR3 has 14 residues. Trimming pared 1 base from V and 3 bases from J, leaving 8 bases between. Germline V CDR1 and CDR2: MNHEY, SMNVEV (reference sequence). The CDR3 reads CASSLWGATDTQYF. DNA for the CDR3: TGTGCCAGCAGTTTATGGGGGGCGACAGATACGCAGTATTTT.

The chain is built from TRBV28 and TRBJ2-4; 7 positions agree with TRBD1. The junction had 3 bases not matched to a gene; V was cut back by 4 bases and J by 0 bases. The CDR3 has 15 residues. CDR1 is MDHEN and CDR2 is SYDVKM in the germline V gene. DNA for the CDR3: TGTGCCAGCAGTTCGACAGGGTTAGCCAAAAACATTCAGTACTTC. It encodes CASSSTGLAKNIQYF. Looking up the rest from reference TRBV28 and TRBJ2-4 gives the full variable domain: DVKVTQSSRYLVKRTGEKVFLECVQDMDHENMFWYRQDPGLGLRLIYFSYDVKMKEKGDIPEGYSVSREKKERFSLILESASTNQTSMYLCASSSTGLAKNIQYFGAGTRLSVL.

This clone was seen once. The gene calls are TRBV29-1 and TRBJ1-2, with unresolved D. Germline CDR1 SQVTM, CDR2 ANQGSEA. V lost 2 bases to trimming and J lost 6 bases, with 7 bases between them. The CDR3 consists of 11 residues. Written as DNA, the CDR3 is TGCAGCGTTGAACATCGGGATGGCTACACCTTC. Translating gives CSVEHRDGYTF.

The chain joins TRBV28 to TRBJ1-6; 9 nucleotides line up with TRBD1. The CDR3 has 16 amino acids. Trimming took 4 bases from V and 8 from J; bases not matched to a gene: 9. Germline lookup yields CDR1 MDHEN and CDR2 SYDVKM. The CDR3 DNA reads TGTGCCAGCAGTTCCTCAGGGACAGGGAGAGATTCACCCCTCCACTTT. It codes for CASSSSGTGRDSPLHF.